These T cell receptor beta chains were read from a single sample in a study of blood T cell repertoires in COVID-19. Sequencing was performed with immunoSEQ multiplex PCR; in TCRdb, only in-frame clones are kept and a portion is missing. The table has under 500,000 clones, 80% to 90% seen once; the top ten hold roughly 4%. Sequences were obtained from peripheral blood. Receptors were obtained from a woman in her 30s with acute or convalescent COVID-19. The CDR3 runs from the conserved cysteine through the conserved F or W. The order of the fields is J gene, clone size, V gene, D gene, CDR3 protein, CDR3 DNA. D genes are given only for firm matches. Expanded clones are given a class, and other clones once, few, many or no size at all.

j_gene: TRBJ2-1
abundance: -
v_gene: TRBV7-2
d_gene: -
CDR3aa: CASSTELALNEQFF
CDR3nt: TGTGCCAGCAGCACGGAGCTAGCGCTGAATGAGCAGTTCTTC

j_gene: TRBJ2-5
abundance: -
v_gene: TRBV2
d_gene: TRBD2
CDR3aa: CASRRLAGGPGRQETQYF
CDR3nt: TGTGCCAGCAGGAGACTAGCGGGGGGGCCGGGGAGACAAGAGACCCAGTACTTC

j_gene: TRBJ2-3
abundance: once
v_gene: TRBV5-1
d_gene: TRBD2
CDR3aa: CASSSGAGLAGGPISTDTQYF
CDR3nt: TGCGCCAGCAGCTCTGGGGCAGGACTAGCGGGGGGCCCCATTAGCACAGATACGCAGTATTTT

j_gene: TRBJ2-6
abundance: -
v_gene: TRBV20-1
d_gene: -
CDR3aa: CSASRGEGSGANVLTF
CDR3nt: TGCAGTGCTAGTAGGGGGGAGGGTTCTGGGGCCAACGTCCTGACTTTC

j_gene: TRBJ1-6
abundance: -
v_gene: TRBV6-5
d_gene: -
CDR3aa: CASSPGGSYNSPLHF
CDR3nt: TGTGCCAGCAGCCCGGGGGGGTCCTATAATTCACCCCTCCACTTT

j_gene: TRBJ2-1
abundance: -
v_gene: TRBV6-1
d_gene: -
CDR3aa: CASSERRGHNEQFF
CDR3nt: TGTGCCAGCAGTGAGAGGCGGGGTCACAATGAGCAGTTCTTC

j_gene: TRBJ2-1
abundance: -
v_gene: TRBV19
d_gene: TRBD1
CDR3aa: CASRSRQGAYNEQFF
CDR3nt: TGTGCCAGTAGATCCCGACAGGGGGCCTACAATGAGCAGTTCTTC

j_gene: TRBJ2-3
abundance: -
v_gene: TRBV4-1
d_gene: -
CDR3aa: CASSQEMPGHATDTQYF
CDR3nt: TGCGCCAGCAGCCAAGAAATGCCAGGGCACGCCACAGATACGCAGTATTTT

j_gene: TRBJ2-2
abundance: -
v_gene: TRBV9
d_gene: -
CDR3aa: CASSETGTSLTGELFF
CDR3nt: TGTGCCAGCAGCGAAACCGGGACTTCATTAACCGGGGAGCTGTTTTTT

j_gene: TRBJ2-7
abundance: -
v_gene: TRBV11-1
d_gene: -
CDR3aa: CASSPFHQGYEQYF
CDR3nt: TGTGCCAGCAGCCCGTTTCATCAGGGCTACGAGCAGTACTTC

j_gene: TRBJ1-1
abundance: -
v_gene: TRBV29-1
d_gene: -
CDR3aa: CSVGPPTGMNTEAFF
CDR3nt: TGCAGCGTGGGCCCCCCGACAGGTATGAACACTGAAGCTTTCTTT

j_gene: TRBJ2-5
abundance: -
v_gene: TRBV28
d_gene: -
CDR3aa: CASSTSGGRAQYF
CDR3nt: TGTGCCAGCAGTACCTCCGGGGGAAGGGCCCAGTACTTC

j_gene: TRBJ1-5
abundance: -
v_gene: TRBV7-9
d_gene: -
CDR3aa: CASSLGAYQPQHF
CDR3nt: TGTGCCAGCAGCTTAGGGGCCTATCAGCCCCAGCATTTT

j_gene: TRBJ2-5
abundance: -
v_gene: TRBV6-5
d_gene: -
CDR3aa: CAEQQETQYF
CDR3nt: TGTGCCGAACAGCAAGAGACCCAGTACTTC

j_gene: TRBJ2-2
abundance: -
v_gene: TRBV4-1
d_gene: -
CDR3aa: CASSRPKGLDTGELFF
CDR3nt: TGCGCCAGCAGCCGTCCGAAGGGGCTAGACACCGGGGAGCTGTTTTTT

j_gene: TRBJ1-3
abundance: -
v_gene: TRBV10-3
d_gene: -
CDR3aa: CAISDHRDKPGNTIYF
CDR3nt: TGTGCCATCAGTGACCACCGGGACAAGCCTGGAAACACCATATATTTT

j_gene: TRBJ1-3
abundance: -
v_gene: TRBV14
d_gene: -
CDR3aa: CASSRRLSSGNTIYF
CDR3nt: TGTGCCAGCAGCCGGAGACTGAGCTCTGGAAACACCATATATTTT

j_gene: TRBJ2-1
abundance: -
v_gene: TRBV7-9
d_gene: TRBD2
CDR3aa: CASSPTSGGARNEQFF
CDR3nt: TGTGCCAGCAGCCCGACTAGCGGGGGGGCTAGAAATGAGCAGTTCTTC

j_gene: TRBJ1-2
abundance: -
v_gene: TRBV25-1
d_gene: -
CDR3aa: CASSGSGGLRIYGYTF
CDR3nt: TGTGCCAGCAGTGGATCAGGAGGGTTAAGGATCTATGGCTACACCTTC

j_gene: TRBJ2-3
abundance: -
v_gene: TRBV7-2
d_gene: TRBD2
CDR3aa: CASSLGTSGVRRTDTQYF
CDR3nt: TGTGCCAGCAGCTTAGGGACTAGCGGGGTAAGGAGGACAGATACGCAGTATTTT

j_gene: TRBJ2-1
abundance: -
v_gene: TRBV28
d_gene: TRBD2
CDR3aa: CASSPRGRGGFNEQFF
CDR3nt: TGTGCCAGCAGTCCCAGAGGGAGGGGAGGGTTCAATGAGCAGTTCTTC

j_gene: TRBJ2-2
abundance: -
v_gene: TRBV11-3
d_gene: TRBD2
CDR3aa: CASSLGTSGDTGELFF
CDR3nt: TGTGCCAGCAGCTTAGGGACTAGCGGGGACACCGGGGAGCTGTTTTTT

j_gene: TRBJ2-3
abundance: -
v_gene: TRBV4-1
d_gene: TRBD2
CDR3aa: CASSPLKTSDTDTQYF
CDR3nt: TGCGCCAGCAGCCCTCTCAAGACTAGCGACACAGATACGCAGTATTTT

j_gene: TRBJ1-1
abundance: -
v_gene: TRBV5-5
d_gene: -
CDR3aa: CASREQGSFLGTEAFF
CDR3nt: TGTGCCAGCAGGGAACAGGGTTCTTTTCTCGGGACTGAAGCTTTCTTT

j_gene: TRBJ2-7
abundance: few
v_gene: TRBV30
d_gene: -
CDR3aa: CAWSPGTPPYEQYF
CDR3nt: TGTGCCTGGAGTCCCGGGACACCTCCCTACGAGCAGTACTTC

j_gene: TRBJ1-5
abundance: -
v_gene: TRBV11-3
d_gene: -
CDR3aa: CASSLVGSRSCNQPQHF
CDR3nt: TGTGCCAGCAGCTTAGTCGGTTCCAGGTCCTGCAATCAGCCCCAGCATTTT

j_gene: TRBJ1-4
abundance: -
v_gene: TRBV6-5
d_gene: -
CDR3aa: CASSYGPGEAKLFF
CDR3nt: TGTGCCAGCAGTTACGGCCCAGGGGAAGCAAAACTGTTTTTT

j_gene: TRBJ2-1
abundance: -
v_gene: TRBV27
d_gene: -
CDR3aa: CASSLSTKWAYNEQFF
CDR3nt: TGTGCCAGCAGTTTATCGACTAAGTGGGCATACAATGAGCAGTTCTTC